These 12 T cell receptor beta chains came from one sample sequenced in a study of OX40 agonist ivuxolimab in advanced cancers. Sequencing was performed with immunoSEQ multiplex PCR; in TCRdb, only in-frame clones are kept and a portion is missing. The data hold about 17,000 clones, with about 73% observed a single time. Sequencing used CD4+ or CD8+ T cells sorted from blood, obtained in a trial of the OX40 agonist ivuxolimab. The receptors shown here come from an adult with an advanced solid tumor such as melanoma, head and neck, liver or kidney cancer.

V usage is TRBV4-3 and J usage is TRBJ2-4, with D possibly TRBD1 on 6 matching bases. The germline CDR1 and CDR2 sequences are LGHNA and YSLEER. V dropped 4 bases and J dropped 8 bases, with 18 bases sitting between them. The CDR3 runs 15 residues. The CDR3 loop is CASSPRTEGDHIQYF. The CDR3 DNA follows: TGCGCCAGCAGCCCAAGGACAGAGGGGGATCACATTCAGTACTTC.

This chain links TRBV27 with TRBJ2-5; 7 nucleotides match TRBD2. V lost 6 bases and J lost 1; bases outside the gene matches: 11. Germline V gives CDR1 MNHEY, CDR2 SMNVEV (reference sequence). The CDR3 runs 16 residues. The CDR3 reads CASSSQWGGGQETQYF. CDR3 bases: TGTGCCAGCAGCTCACAATGGGGGGGAGGCCAAGAGACCCAGTACTTC.

This sequence joins TRBV6-1 and TRBJ1-5, with unresolved D. V was pared by 7 bases and J by 5 bases, with 9 bases between. Germline values: CDR1 MNHNS, CDR2 SASEGT. The CDR3 length is 12 residues. CDR3 in amino acids: CASTDTYQPQHF. CDR3 bases: TGTGCCAGCACTGATACGTATCAGCCCCAGCATTTT.

Many counts were recorded for this clone. This chain joins TRBV28 and TRBJ2-5; TRBD1 might be the D (6 bases). CDR3 length: 15 residues. Germline V gene data show CDR1 as MDHEN and CDR2 as SYDVKM. Deletions cut 1 base from V and 3 bases from J, with 12 bases between. The CDR3 DNA reads TGTGCCAGCAGTTTATCTCGCCGGGACAAAGAGACCCAGTACTTC. Translation: CASSLSRRDKETQYF.

The rearrangement links TRBV2 to TRBJ2-7; possibly TRBD2 for D (7 bases). Trimming cost V 6 bases and J 3 bases, with 15 bases left between them. Germline loops: CDR1 SNHLY, CDR2 FYNNEI. The CDR3 is made up of 14 amino acids. The CDR3 DNA reads as TGTGCCAGCAGAAGGGGGGGGACCGACTACGAGCAGTACTTC. Protein product: CASRRGGTDYEQYF.

The V and J genes are TRBV4-1 and TRBJ1-1; 7 bases fit TRBD1. V lost 2 bases to trimming and J lost 1 base; unmatched junction nucleotides: 1. CDR1 and CDR2 from the germline V gene are MGHRA and YSYEKL. This CDR3 region has 14 residues. The chain's CDR3 is CASSQNRGNTEAFF. For the CDR3, the DNA is TGCGCCAGCAGCCAAAACAGGGGGAACACTGAAGCTTTCTTT.

The chain employs TRBV7-2 and TRBJ2-7, with D maybe TRBD2 (6 bases). The CDR3 loop spans 14 amino acids. The V gene lost 3 bases and the J gene lost 4 bases, with 13 bases spanning the gap. From germline, CDR1 is SGHTA and CDR2 FQGNSA. The CDR3 region has the DNA TGTGCCAGCAGCTTCTATGCGGGACGGTACGAGCAGTACTTC. It encodes CASSFYAGRYEQYF.

V usage is TRBV9 and J usage is TRBJ1-2; a possible D gene is TRBD1 (5 bases). Germline V gene sequence: CDR1 SGDLS, CDR2 YYNGEE. The CDR3 loop spans 16 amino acids. The V and J ends lost 4 bases and 6 bases respectively, with 22 bases between them. In DNA, the CDR3 is TGTGCCAGCAGCCCGCCGGGCAGGGCTCAGTCTCATGGCTACACCTTC. Translation gives CASSPPGRAQSHGYTF.

The CDR3 protein is CASSSTLWGQGYNEQFF. In DNA form, the CDR3 reads TGTGCCAGCAGCTCAACTTTATGGGGACAGGGCTACAATGAGCAGTTCTTC. V gene TRBV7-2 combines with J gene TRBJ2-1, with 9 positions matching TRBD1. V lost 4 bases to trimming and J lost 3 bases; unmatched junction nucleotides: 10. The CDR3 totals 17 residues. Germline V gene sequence: CDR1 SGHTA, CDR2 FQGNSA.

The rearrangement joins TRBV5-1 to TRBJ2-6; D possibly corresponds to TRBD2 (6 bases). Germline loops: CDR1 SGHRS, CDR2 YFSETQ. Trimming cost V 0 bases and J 0 bases, with 13 bases left between them. The CDR3 extends over 18 amino acids. CDR3 in amino acids: CASSLAVGSLSGANVLTF. CDR3 DNA sequence: TGCGCCAGCAGCTTGGCCGTCGGGAGCCTCTCTGGGGCCAACGTCCTGACTTTC.

This sequence joins TRBV7-9 and TRBJ2-4; the D gene is possibly TRBD2 (6 bases). CDR1 and CDR2 (germline): SEHNR, FQNEAQ (reference sequence). The CDR3 has 16 residues. Trimming stripped 2 bases from V and 0 bases from J, with 11 bases between. The CDR3 nucleotides read TGTGCCAGCAGCTTAACAGCGGGCATAGCCAAAAACATTCAGTACTTC. As protein: CASSLTAGIAKNIQYF.

The rearrangement joins TRBV5-5 to TRBJ1-2; 7 bases fit TRBD1. Germline trimming cut 0 bases from V and 3 bases from J; bases unmatched to any gene: 5. The CDR3 loop spans 15 amino acids. CDR1 and CDR2 from the germline V gene are SGHKS and YYEKEE (reference sequence). This CDR3 is CASSLEGALDYGYTF. CDR3 nucleotide sequence: TGTGCCAGCAGCTTGGAGGGGGCGCTGGACTATGGCTACACCTTC. The full variable domain, rest sourced from reference TRBV5-5 and TRBJ1-2, is DAGVTQSPTHLIKTRGQQVTLRCSPISGHKSVSWYQQVLGQGPQFIFQYYEKEERGRGNFPDRFSARQFPNYSSELNVNALLLGDSALYLCASSLEGALDYGYTFGSGTRLTVV.